Listed here are 11 T cell receptor beta chains from one sample, sequenced in a study of blood T cell repertoires in COVID-19. Measured with immunoSEQ multiplex PCR; TCRdb has only the in-frame clones, and not every one. The table records about 150,000 clones, roughly 87% of them present only once. The sequenced sample consisted of PBMCs or T cells enriched from blood (not recorded which). These receptors originate from a woman in her thirties or forties who had been exposed to COVID-19.

The rearrangement joins TRBV19 to TRBJ1-1; 7 positions match TRBD1. V shed 3 bases and J 4 bases; nucleotides not matched to a gene: 8. The CDR3 is 15 amino acids. Germline V lookup: CDR1 LNHDA, CDR2 SQIVND (reference sequence). The DNA for the CDR3 is TGTGCCAGTAGTATGACAGGGTACAGGAGCACTGAAGCTTTCTTT. As protein: CASSMTGYRSTEAFF.

V usage is TRBV5-6 and J usage is TRBJ1-2, with D perhaps TRBD1 (5 bases). This CDR3 is built from 14 residues. The germline gives CDR1 SGHDT, CDR2 YYEEEE. V lost 4 bases and J lost 2, with 12 bases in between. Here the CDR3 reads CASSATRANYGYTF. The CDR3 nucleotides are TGTGCCAGCAGCGCCACCAGGGCAAACTATGGCTACACCTTC.

The chain is built from TRBV18 and TRBJ2-7, with a weak D call TRBD1 (5 bases). V lost 2 bases, J lost 0 bases, and 14 bases lay in between. The CDR3 has 16 residues. Germline V gives CDR1 KGHSH, CDR2 LQKENI. CDR3 nucleotide sequence: TGTGCCAGCTCACCAATTCAGGGCCATAGCTCCTACGAGCAGTACTTC. Translated: CASSPIQGHSSYEQYF.

The chain is built from TRBV21-1 and TRBJ1-6; the table assigns TRBD1, which was not confirmed against the DNA. TRBV21-1 is shown as a pseudogene. This CDR3 has 16 amino acids. The CDR3 DNA follows: TGTGCCAGCAGCCCGGGCAGGGGAAGCTATAATTCACCCCTCCACTTT. It encodes CASSPGRGSYNSPLHF.

The count of this clone is one. CDR3 in amino acids: CASSLLSPGANVLTF. The CDR3 DNA reads as TGTGCCAGCAGCCTCCTAAGTCCTGGGGCCAACGTCCTGACTTTC. The V call is TRBV27, the J call TRBJ2-6; D is undetermined. The CDR3 is made up of 15 amino acids. CDR1 is MNHEY and CDR2 is SMNVEV in the germline V gene (reference sequence). The V gene lost 6 bases and the J gene lost 2 bases, with 11 bases spanning the gap.

V and J are TRBV5-1 and TRBJ1-2; the match to TRBD1 covers 11 bases. With V trimmed by 3 bases and J by 4 bases, 2 bases remained unmatched. The V gene's germline CDR1 is SGHRS and CDR2 YFSETQ. The length of the CDR3 is 14 residues. CDR3 protein: CASSWDRGTYGYTF. CDR3 coding DNA: TGCGCCAGCAGCTGGGACAGGGGGACCTATGGCTACACCTTC.

This rearrangement joins TRBV24-1 to TRBJ2-1, with 9 bases fitting TRBD2. This CDR3 comprises 14 residues. Unmatched junction bases numbered 8, after V lost 6 bases and J lost 9 bases. The germline CDR1 and CDR2 sequences are KGHDR and SFDVKD. The CDR3 loop is CATSPAGGYGEQFF. The CDR3 DNA follows: TGTGCCACCAGTCCGGCGGGGGGGTATGGTGAGCAGTTCTTC.

The rearrangement joins TRBV11-2 to TRBJ1-5; unclear D gene. This CDR3 contains 15 residues. CDR1 and CDR2 (germline): SGHAT, FQNNGV. V shed 0 bases and J shed 2 bases, with 8 bases lying between them. The chain's CDR3 is CASSLDYTGNQPQHF. CDR3 DNA sequence: TGTGCCAGCAGCTTAGATTATACAGGCAATCAGCCCCAGCATTTT.

This clone was observed a single time. This chain links TRBV3-1 (or the pseudogene TRBV3-2) with TRBJ1-1; D remains unclear. CDR1 and CDR2 (germline): LGHDT, YNNKEL (reference sequence). With 0 bases removed from V and 4 bases from J, the gap between germline ends came to 12 bases. This CDR3 is 15 amino acids long. The CDR3 DNA sequence: TGTGCCAGCAGCCAAGAAGCGGGTTTCAGCACTGAAGCTTTCTTT. As protein: CASSQEAGFSTEAFF.

The V and J genes are TRBV6-4 and TRBJ2-3; D is possibly TRBD2 (5 bases). The germline V gene encodes CDR1 MRHNA and CDR2 SNTAGT. Trimming removed 1 base from V and 6 bases from J, with 11 bases in between. This CDR3 is 14 amino acids long. CDR3 sequence reads: CASSDLGSGDTQYF. In nucleotides, the CDR3 is TGTGCCAGCAGTGACTTAGGGTCGGGGGATACGCAGTATTTT.

This clone was found a few times. The V and J genes are TRBV5-1 and TRBJ2-5; 11 nucleotides align to TRBD2. The V gene end was trimmed by 0 bases and the J gene end by 4 bases; junction bases not matched to a gene: 2. The CDR3 spans 15 residues. Germline V CDR1 and CDR2: SGHRS, YFSETQ. CDR3 residues: CASSLATSGVETQYF. The DNA for the CDR3 is TGCGCCAGCAGCTTGGCGACTAGCGGGGTAGAGACCCAGTACTTC.